This entry lists 2 T cell receptor beta chains sequenced from one sample in a study of T cell repertoires in cytomegalovirus infection. Their specific antigens are unknown. One entry per CDR3 protein results from TCRdb running MiXCR on the reads. The sample records hundreds of thousands of distinct CDR3 sequences, under 45% being singletons. The source was cultured PBMCs, collected from culture after CMV antigen stimulation. The receptor set was obtained from a human donor in good health (CMV status not recorded). Some clones in this sample may be carry-over from other donors' samples.

There are a few counts of this clonotype. The V gene is TRBV7-9, the J gene TRBJ2-2, with D perhaps matching TRBD1 (6 bases). V gave up 5 bases and J gave up 6 bases, with 13 bases separating them. Looked up from germline, CDR1 is SEHNR and CDR2 is FQNEAQ (reference sequence). CDR3 length: 14 amino acids. The CDR3 is CASSGYRAAGELFF. The CDR3 DNA is TGTGCCAGCAGCGGCTACAGGGCCGCCGGGGAGCTGTTTTTT.

CDR3 sequence reads: CASSPTGFDQPQHF. The CDR3 region has the DNA TGTGCCAGCAGTCCGACAGGGTTCGATCAGCCCCAGCATTTT. This chain links TRBV6-2 or TRBV6-3 with TRBJ1-5, with 7 nucleotides matching TRBD1. Losses at the gene ends were 5 bases for V and 5 bases for J; bases not matched to a gene: 6. The CDR3 is made up of 14 amino acids. The germline CDR1 and CDR2 sequences are MNHEY and SVGEGT.